This TCR beta chain was obtained from a study of shared clonotypes between healthy human individuals. Study-level results: The study found about 5% of naive CD4 clonotypes shared across a few donors.

CD45RO negativity and positive selection for CCR7 defined naive CD8 cells, a population that excluded terminally differentiated effector memory CD45RA+ cells. All donors were healthy HIV-negative adults lacking recent acute infections or vaccinations. Trimming pared 3 bases from V and 7 bases from J, leaving 10 bases between. The V gene's germline CDR1 is SGHNT and CDR2 YYREEE (reference sequence). The CDR3 has 13 amino acids. A word on this clone: Its cognate antigen is unknown.

The repertoire was sequenced with immunoSEQ multiplex PCR; TCRdb's copy has only in-frame clones and lacks some. Counted here are some 2 million clones, about 95% occurring once; the ten biggest clones make up around 1%. The sequenced material came from naive CD8+ T cells sorted from blood. V gene TRBV5-4 combines with J gene TRBJ1-4, with a tentative D call TRBD1 (5 bases). This sequence was found in a man younger than 30 in good health. CDR3 sequence reads: CASSSAGAEKLFF. In DNA, the CDR3 is TGTGCCAGCAGCTCGGCCGGGGCTGAAAAACTGTTTTTT. The full variable domain, with the rest looked up from reference TRBV5-4 and TRBJ1-4, is ETGVTQSPTHLIKTRGQQVTLRCSSQSGHNTVSWYQQALGQGPQFIFQYYREEENGRGNFPPRFSGLQFPNYSSELNVNALELDDSALYLCASSSAGAEKLFFGSGTQLSVL.